The rows below give T cell receptor beta chains drawn from one sample of a study of T cell responses to AZD1222 COVID-19 vaccine. TCRdb's table, derived via immunoSEQ multiplex PCR, lists solely in-frame clones and lacks some. Of approximately 65,000 clones listed, about 88% are singletons. The specimen was peripheral blood, collected on day 0 of AZD1222 vaccination. These receptors originate from an adult in good health. CDR3s include the opening cysteine and the closing phenylalanine or tryptophan. Each record gives: D gene, V gene, clone size, J gene, CDR3 protein, CDR3 DNA. D genes are given only for firm matches. Expanded clones are given a class, and other clones once, few, many or no size at all.

>NA|TRBV29-1|NA|TRBJ1-1
CSGREGAEAFF
TGCAGCGGTAGGGAGGGGGCTGAAGCTTTCTTT
>TRBD2|TRBV28|NA|TRBJ2-3
CASSPRDYTDTQYF
TGTGCCAGCAGTCCCCGGGACTACACAGATACGCAGTATTTT
>NA|TRBV7-9|few|TRBJ1-2
CASSLEPAEGYGYTF
TGTGCCAGCAGCTTAGAGCCCGCCGAGGGCTATGGCTACACCTTC
>TRBD2|TRBV9|NA|TRBJ2-7
CASSGIPVAGAYEQYF
TGTGCCAGCAGCGGGATTCCGGTAGCGGGAGCGTACGAGCAGTACTTC
>NA|TRBV12-5|NA|TRBJ1-2
CASGSRVEGYTF
TGTGCTAGTGGTTCCCGCGTGGAAGGCTACACCTTC
>NA|TRBV27|NA|TRBJ2-3
CASSSRLGGDTQYF
TGTGCCAGCAGTTCCCGACTCGGGGGAGATACGCAGTATTTT
>NA|TRBV30|NA|TRBJ1-5
CAWSVPGRVDVNQPQHF
TGTGCCTGGAGTGTACCAGGCAGGGTAGACGTCAATCAGCCCCAGCATTTT
>TRBD1|TRBV28|NA|TRBJ1-1
CASSGWTGGDTEAFF
TGTGCCAGCAGTGGGTGGACAGGGGGTGACACTGAAGCTTTCTTT
>TRBD1|TRBV7-9|NA|TRBJ1-6
CASSLGYRGLSYNSPLHF
TGTGCCAGCAGCTTAGGCTACAGGGGTCTCTCCTATAATTCACCCCTCCACTTT
>NA|TRBV6-5|NA|TRBJ1-1
CASRYPGNTEAFF
TGTGCCAGCAGATACCCAGGGAACACTGAAGCTTTCTTT
>NA|TRBV7-2|once|TRBJ2-5
CASTAGSETQYF
TGTGCCAGCACAGCGGGCAGTGAGACCCAGTACTTC
>NA|TRBV5-8|NA|TRBJ1-1
CASSFEGYTEAFF
TGTGCCAGCAGCTTCGAGGGCTACACTGAAGCTTTCTTT
>NA|TRBV5-1|NA|TRBJ1-6
CASSFEGNSPLHF
TGCGCCAGCAGCTTCGAAGGTAATTCACCCCTCCACTTT
>TRBD2|TRBV6-1|NA|TRBJ2-1
CASSEAGGYNEQFF
TGTGCCAGCAGTGAAGCGGGAGGGTACAATGAGCAGTTCTTC
>TRBD1|TRBV5-4|NA|TRBJ2-5
CASSLTDRKETQYF
TGTGCCAGCAGCTTAACGGACAGGAAAGAGACCCAGTACTTC
>NA|TRBV5-1|NA|TRBJ2-7
CASSIDRAEQYF
TGCGCCAGCAGCATCGACAGAGCCGAGCAGTACTTC
>NA|TRBV11-2|NA|TRBJ2-5
CASSLRFGVETQYF
TGTGCCAGCAGCTTAAGATTCGGGGTAGAGACCCAGTACTTC
>TRBD1|TRBV6-5|NA|TRBJ1-5
CASRRQGTTNQPQHF
TGTGCCAGCAGGCGACAGGGAACCACTAATCAGCCCCAGCATTTT
>TRBD2|TRBV27|few|TRBJ2-1
CASRPPGLHNEQFF
TGTGCCAGCCGTCCCCCGGGACTACACAATGAGCAGTTCTTC
>NA|TRBV21-1|NA|TRBJ1-1
CASSKEGGGFENTEAFF
TGTGCCAGCAGCAAAGAAGGGGGGGGATTTGAGAACACTGAAGCTTTCTTT